The clone carrying this TCR beta chain was seen a few times. The data originate from a study of response to subunit inactivated influenza vaccine. TCRdb independently ran MiXCR on the RT-PCR reads; one entry per CDR3 protein. Among more than 500,000 distinct CDR3 sequences, approximately 10% were seen once, and the ten largest hold around 10%. The CDR3 has 16 amino acids. Per the germline V gene, CDR1 is SGHDT and CDR2 is YYEEEE. V trimming: 3 bases; J trimming: 5 bases; junction bases outside the gene matches: 13. This sample also belongs to another study, concerning T cells expressing NK-cell markers. This second study notes: With UMIs, 5'RACE template switching was used to make TCR beta cDNA. Sorted CD3+CD56-NKG2C+, CD3+CD56+NKG2C- and CD3+CD56+NKG2C+ T cells were the source of the TCR beta repertoires. Whether the expanded NKG2C+ T cell clones recognized HCMV remained unclear.

The clonotype originates from a middle-aged man who received an inactivated influenza vaccine. Sequences were derived from PBMCs from blood, sampled on the day of vaccination. The J gene is TRBJ2-5, the V gene TRBV5-6; 7 bases align to TRBD2. The CDR3: CASSSGERGLLETQYF. The CDR3 DNA is TGTGCCAGCAGCTCCGGGGAGCGGGGACTTCTCGAGACCCAGTACTTC.